The 23 T cell receptor beta chains below all came from one sample that was sequenced in a study of blood T cell repertoires in COVID-19. Sequencing was performed with immunoSEQ multiplex PCR; in TCRdb, only in-frame clones are kept and a portion is missing. The sample shows around 40,000 clones, roughly 75% of them seen only once. Material: peripheral blood. Every receptor here comes from a man older than 75 with active or convalescent COVID-19.

The gene calls are TRBV14 and TRBJ2-2; no definite D call. V lost 2 bases to trimming and J lost 2 bases, with 6 bases between them. The CDR3 loop spans 14 amino acids. CDR1 and CDR2 from the germline V gene are SGHDN and FVKESK. The CDR3 sequence is CASSQSLNTGELFF. For the CDR3, the DNA is TGTGCCAGCAGCCAAAGTCTAAACACCGGGGAGCTGTTTTTT.

V gene TRBV2 combines with J gene TRBJ2-7; TRBD2 matches at 9 bases. Per germline, CDR1 SNHLY and CDR2 FYNNEI. After removal of 7 bases from V and 6 bases from J, the junction contained 10 bases not matched to a gene. CDR3 length: 14 residues. The CDR3 coding sequence is TGTGCCAGCACCCCCGGGGCTAGCGGGACCGAGCAGTACTTC. Translated, it gives CASTPGASGTEQYF.

J is TRBJ2-3 and V is TRBV10-3; 7 nucleotides align to TRBD1. Germline V gene data show CDR1 as ENHRY and CDR2 as SYGVKD. The CDR3 sequence is 13 residues long. V was pared by 10 bases and J by 4 bases, with 8 bases of the junction left unmatched. CDR3 region: CATGTASPDTQYF. Here the CDR3 DNA reads TGTGCCACCGGGACAGCCTCCCCAGATACGCAGTATTTT.

The chain has TRBV9 and TRBJ2-3, with D perhaps TRBD2 (5 bases). The CDR3 has 16 residues. Trimming left V 1 base short and J 4 bases short, with 16 bases between. Per the germline V gene, CDR1 is SGDLS and CDR2 is YYNGEE. The CDR3 reads CASSVYGGSAADTQYF. The CDR3 bases are TGTGCCAGCAGCGTATATGGTGGGAGTGCGGCAGATACGCAGTATTTT.

The chain couples TRBV18 to TRBJ1-2; 7 bases are a match to TRBD1. The CDR3 runs to 13 residues. Germline V gene data show CDR1 as KGHSH and CDR2 as LQKENI. J lost 8 bases, V lost 3 bases, and 6 bases had no gene match. CDR3 protein: CASSPQTGEGYTF. The CDR3 DNA sequence: TGTGCCAGCTCACCTCAAACAGGGGAAGGCTACACCTTC.

Here the CDR3 DNA reads TGTGCCAGCAGCCATAGCGGGAACCCCTACGAGCAGTACTTC. Translation: CASSHSGNPYEQYF. The rearrangement links TRBV5-4 to TRBJ2-7; 8 bases line up with TRBD2. From germline, CDR1 is SGHNT and CDR2 YYREEE (reference sequence). V shed 4 bases and J 2 bases; nucleotides not matched to a gene: 5. This CDR3 is 14 amino acids long.

A single count supports this clone. The chain uses TRBV7-3 and TRBJ2-6; 7 bases agree with TRBD1. V was clipped by 5 bases and J by 2 bases; unmatched bases: 6. The CDR3 runs to 16 residues. Germline V gene lookup returns CDR1 SGHTA and CDR2 FQGTGA. The CDR3 sequence is CASSSRQGTGANVLTF. Written as DNA, the CDR3 is TGTGCCAGCAGCAGCAGACAGGGTACTGGGGCCAACGTCCTGACTTTC.

This chain connects TRBV4-3 to TRBJ1-3, with 7 nucleotides matching TRBD1. Germline V CDR1 and CDR2: LGHNA, YSLEER. This CDR3 comprises 16 residues. V shed 1 base, J shed 4 bases, and the junction held 7 bases outside the gene matches. CDR3 sequence (DNA): TGCGCCAGCAGCCAAGGGGCAGGGGGACAAGGAAACACCATATATTTT. This translates into CASSQGAGGQGNTIYF.

This clone turned up a few times. The V and J genes are TRBV27 and TRBJ2-3; D not certain. The ends were cut back, 2 bases at V and 1 base at J, with 7 bases in the middle. The CDR3 extends over 14 amino acids. Germline CDR1 and CDR2: MNHEY and SMNVEV (reference sequence). This chain's CDR3 is CASSLTTGTDTQYF. CDR3 nucleotides: TGTGCCAGCAGTTTAACTACCGGCACAGATACGCAGTATTTT.

The gene calls are TRBV15 and TRBJ1-2; D remains unclear. The V gene lost 0 bases and the J gene lost 4 bases, with 6 bases spanning the gap. This CDR3 spans 13 amino acids. CDR1 and CDR2 (germline): LNHNV, YYDKDF (reference sequence). DNA of the CDR3: TGTGCCACCAGCAGAGATCACATCTATGGCTACACCTTC. Translation gives CATSRDHIYGYTF.

This clone was found a few times. This chain joins TRBV3-1 (or the pseudogene TRBV3-2) and TRBJ2-3, with 9 bases identical to TRBD2. The CDR3 spans 17 residues. With 0 bases clipped from V and 4 bases from J, the junction kept 8 bases outside the gene matches. The germline V gene encodes CDR1 LGHDT and CDR2 YNNKEL (reference sequence). DNA for the CDR3: TGTGCCAGCAGCCAAGAGACTAGCGGAGGGAGATCAGATACGCAGTATTTT. Protein: CASSQETSGGRSDTQYF.

The V call is TRBV5-1, the J call TRBJ2-2; 12 bases align to TRBD1. The CDR3 contains 15 residues. V trimming: 4 bases; J trimming: 6 bases; junction bases outside the gene matches: 4. Germline V CDR1 and CDR2: SGHRS, YFSETQ. The CDR3, as DNA: TGCGCCAGCAGCCGAGGGACAGGGGGCCCCGGGGAGCTGTTTTTT. Translating it yields CASSRGTGGPGELFF.

The count of this clone is one. The chain carries TRBV7-3 and TRBJ2-7, with 8 nucleotides matching TRBD1. Germline trimming cut 5 bases from V and 6 bases from J; bases unmatched to any gene: 9. Germline CDR1 reads SGHTA; CDR2 reads FQGTGA. The CDR3 is 14 residues long. Written as DNA, the CDR3 is TGTGCCAGCAGCCCGAGGACAGGGATAAGCGAGCAGTACTTC. This encodes CASSPRTGISEQYF.

V is TRBV6-5 and J is TRBJ1-5; TRBD1 aligns across 9 bases. Germline V gene data show CDR1 as MNHEY and CDR2 as SVGAGI. V trimming: 6 bases; J trimming: 7 bases; junction bases outside the gene matches: 7. The CDR3 length is 14 residues. The CDR3 spells CASRTRQGGQPQHF. The CDR3 DNA reads as TGTGCCAGCAGAACCCGACAGGGGGGACAGCCCCAGCATTTT.

The sample holds a few counts of this clone. The CDR3 protein is CASSVRVSASYGYTF. As DNA, the CDR3 is TGTGCCAGCAGCGTCAGGGTGTCTGCGAGCTATGGCTACACCTTC. The chain has TRBV6-5 and TRBJ1-2, with a possible D match to TRBD1 (5 bases). This CDR3 region has 15 residues. The V end lost 6 bases, the J end lost 4 bases, and 18 bases lay between the germline ends. Germline V gene sequence: CDR1 MNHEY, CDR2 SVGAGI.

The rearrangement links TRBV5-1 to TRBJ1-6; TRBD1 aligns across 9 bases. The V segment lost 4 bases and the J segment 6 bases; nucleotides outside the gene matches: 2. This CDR3 region has 14 residues. CDR1 is SGHRS and CDR2 is YFSETQ in the germline V gene. CDR3 DNA: TGCGCCAGCAGCCCGGGACAGGGTAATTCACCCCTCCACTTT. It yields the protein CASSPGQGNSPLHF.

V gene TRBV6-4 combines with J gene TRBJ2-3; D is possibly TRBD2 (6 bases). Trimming took off 5 bases at V and 0 bases at J, with 15 bases between the two ends. The V gene's germline CDR1 is MRHNA and CDR2 SNTAGT. CDR3 length equals 16 residues. This CDR3 is CASSSGLATSTDTQYF. The CDR3 nucleotides are TGTGCCAGCAGTTCGGGGCTAGCGACCAGCACAGATACGCAGTATTTT.

This chain connects TRBV3-1 (or the pseudogene TRBV3-2) to TRBJ1-3, with 7 bases matching TRBD1. The CDR3 length is 16 residues. Germline-derived CDR1 and CDR2 are LGHDT and YNNKEL (reference sequence). V was pared by 4 bases and J by 0 bases, with 6 bases of the junction left unmatched. The CDR3 sequence: CASSLIGTVSGNTIYF. The CDR3, as DNA: TGTGCCAGCAGCCTCATAGGGACAGTCTCTGGAAACACCATATATTTT.

The J gene is TRBJ1-5, the V gene TRBV4-2; D might be TRBD1 (5 bases). Trimming left V 5 bases short and J 2 bases short, with 13 bases between. In germline, CDR1 is LGHNA, CDR2 YNFKEQ. The CDR3 length is 15 residues. The CDR3 DNA reads TGTGCCAGCAGCATAGGGGTGCATGGCAATCAGCCCCAGCATTTT. Encoded protein: CASSIGVHGNQPQHF.

The chain recombines TRBV6-6 with TRBJ2-1; the D gene is possibly TRBD2 (7 bases). The germline CDR1 and CDR2 sequences are MNHNY and SVGAGI (reference sequence). CDR3 size: 13 residues. The CDR3 spells CGSRGASYNEQFF. DNA of the CDR3: TGTGGATCTCGGGGGGCGTCCTACAATGAGCAGTTCTTC.

V and J are TRBV5-8 and TRBJ1-4; no definite D call. CDR3 length equals 16 residues. Germline values: CDR1 SGHTS, CDR2 YDEGEE. V shed 0 bases and J shed 5 bases, with 14 bases lying between them. CDR3 nucleotides: TGTGCCAGCAGCTTGGAATCGGGGATCTCCAATGAAAAACTGTTTTTT. It encodes CASSLESGISNEKLFF.

The chain joins TRBV23-1 to TRBJ1-4, with TRBD1 as a possible D gene (6 bases). TRBV23-1 is an open reading frame whose function is uncertain. The CDR3 runs 14 residues. Trimming removed 3 bases at V and 5 bases at J, with 10 bases between. This CDR3 reads CASSHPDSNEKLFF. CDR3 DNA: TGCGCCAGCAGTCATCCGGACAGCAATGAAAAACTGTTTTTT.

This clone was seen a single time. The rearrangement uses TRBV10-3 and TRBJ2-2, with 7 nucleotides matching TRBD2. The V and J ends lost 4 bases and 5 bases, in that order; junction bases with no gene match: 10. The CDR3 is made up of 16 amino acids. The germline CDR1 and CDR2 sequences are ENHRY and SYGVKD. This chain's CDR3 is CAISVGGGSPTGELFF. The DNA for the CDR3 is TGTGCCATCAGTGTTGGGGGAGGGTCACCAACCGGGGAGCTGTTTTTT.